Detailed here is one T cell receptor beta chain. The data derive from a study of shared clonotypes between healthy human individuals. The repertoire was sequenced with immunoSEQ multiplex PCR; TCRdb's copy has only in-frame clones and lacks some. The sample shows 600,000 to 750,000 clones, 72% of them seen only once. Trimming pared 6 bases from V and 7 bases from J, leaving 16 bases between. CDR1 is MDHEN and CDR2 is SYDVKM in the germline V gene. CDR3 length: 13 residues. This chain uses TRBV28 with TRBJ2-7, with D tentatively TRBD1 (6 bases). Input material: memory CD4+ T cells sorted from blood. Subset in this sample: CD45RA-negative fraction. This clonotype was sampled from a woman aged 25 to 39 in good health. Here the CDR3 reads CASRLFGGGEQYF. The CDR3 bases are TGTGCCAGCAGACTTTTTGGGGGCGGGGAGCAGTACTTC.